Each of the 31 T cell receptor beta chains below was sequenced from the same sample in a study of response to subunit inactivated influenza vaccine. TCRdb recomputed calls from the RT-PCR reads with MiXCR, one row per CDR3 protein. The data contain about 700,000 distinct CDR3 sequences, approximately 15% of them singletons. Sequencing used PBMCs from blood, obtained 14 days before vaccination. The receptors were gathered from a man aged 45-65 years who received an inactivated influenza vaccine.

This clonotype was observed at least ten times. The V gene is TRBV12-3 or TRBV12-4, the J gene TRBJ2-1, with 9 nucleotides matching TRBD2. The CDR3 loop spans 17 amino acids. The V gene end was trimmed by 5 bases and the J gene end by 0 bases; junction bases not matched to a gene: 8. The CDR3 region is CASSIEREVHSYNEQFF. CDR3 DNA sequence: TGTGCCAGCAGTATCGAGCGGGAGGTCCACTCCTACAATGAGCAGTTCTTC.

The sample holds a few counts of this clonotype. This CDR3 is CASSVGTNYEQYF. CDR3 DNA: TGCGCCAGCAGCGTCGGGACCAACTACGAGCAGTACTTC. The rearrangement uses TRBV5-1 and TRBJ2-7, with D perhaps matching TRBD1 or TRBD2 (5 bases each). The V gene lost 4 bases and the J gene lost 3 bases, with 11 bases spanning the gap. The CDR3 totals 13 residues. CDR1 is SGHRS, CDR2 YFSETQ, per germline. The whole variable domain, filled in from reference TRBV5-1 and TRBJ2-7, reads KAGVTQTPRYLIKTRGQQVTLSCSPISGHRSVSWYQQTPGQGLQFLFEYFSETQRNKGNFPGRFSGRQFSNSRSEMNVSTLELGDSALYLCASSVGTNYEQYFGPGTRLTVT.

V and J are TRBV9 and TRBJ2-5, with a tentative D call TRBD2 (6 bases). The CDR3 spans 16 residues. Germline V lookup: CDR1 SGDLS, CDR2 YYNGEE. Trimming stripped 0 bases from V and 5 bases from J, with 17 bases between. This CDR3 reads CASSVGAGSALETQYF. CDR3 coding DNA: TGTGCCAGCAGCGTAGGGGCCGGGAGCGCGCTGGAGACCCAGTACTTC.

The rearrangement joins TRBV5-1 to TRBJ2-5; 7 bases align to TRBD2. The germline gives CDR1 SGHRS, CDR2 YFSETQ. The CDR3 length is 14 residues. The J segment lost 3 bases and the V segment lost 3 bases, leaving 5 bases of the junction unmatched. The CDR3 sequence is CASSWGGVEETQYF. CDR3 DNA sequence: TGCGCCAGCAGCTGGGGAGGGGTTGAAGAGACCCAGTACTTC.

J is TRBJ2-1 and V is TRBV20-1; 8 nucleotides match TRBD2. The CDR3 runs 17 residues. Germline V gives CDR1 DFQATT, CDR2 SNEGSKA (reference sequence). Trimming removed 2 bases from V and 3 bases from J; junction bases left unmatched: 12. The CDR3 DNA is TGCAGTGCTAGATATCCAAGCCGGGGGGGACTCTACAATGAGCAGTTCTTC. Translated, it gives CSARYPSRGGLYNEQFF.

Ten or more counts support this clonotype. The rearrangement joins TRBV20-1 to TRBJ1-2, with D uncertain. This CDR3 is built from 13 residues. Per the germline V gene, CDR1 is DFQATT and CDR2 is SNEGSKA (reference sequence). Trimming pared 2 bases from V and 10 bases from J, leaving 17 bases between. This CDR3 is CSARNRITLDYTF. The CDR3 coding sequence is TGCAGTGCTAGAAACAGAATAACTCTGGACTACACCTTC.

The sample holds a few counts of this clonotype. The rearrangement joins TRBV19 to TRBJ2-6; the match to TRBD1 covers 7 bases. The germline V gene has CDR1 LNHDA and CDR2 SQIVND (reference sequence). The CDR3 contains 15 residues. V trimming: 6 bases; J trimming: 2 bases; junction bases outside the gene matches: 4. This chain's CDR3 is CASRTGNPGANVLTF. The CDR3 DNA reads TGTGCCAGTAGGACAGGGAACCCTGGGGCCAACGTCCTGACTTTC.

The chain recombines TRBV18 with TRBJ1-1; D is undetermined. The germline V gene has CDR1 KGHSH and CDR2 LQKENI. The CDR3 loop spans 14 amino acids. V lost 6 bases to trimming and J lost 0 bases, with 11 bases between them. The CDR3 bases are TGTGCCAGCTCTTGGGCAGGCGTGAACACTGAAGCTTTCTTT. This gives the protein CASSWAGVNTEAFF.

DNA for the CDR3: TGTGCCAGCAGCTTAGATTTCGGGGGGGCCGGCAATGAGCAGTTCTTC. Translated, it gives CASSLDFGGAGNEQFF. V is TRBV7-9 and J is TRBJ2-1; 8 bases align to TRBD2. Unmatched junction bases numbered 8, after V lost 1 base and J lost 6 bases. The CDR3 consists of 16 residues. The germline V gene has CDR1 SEHNR and CDR2 FQNEAQ (reference sequence).

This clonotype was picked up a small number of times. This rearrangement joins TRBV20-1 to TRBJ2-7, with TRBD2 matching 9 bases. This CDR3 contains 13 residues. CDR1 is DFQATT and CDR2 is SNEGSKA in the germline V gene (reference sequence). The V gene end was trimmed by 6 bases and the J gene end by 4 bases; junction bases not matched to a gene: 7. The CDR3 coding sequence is TGCAGTGCCCCGGGACTAGCCGATTACGAGCAGTACTTC. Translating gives CSAPGLADYEQYF.

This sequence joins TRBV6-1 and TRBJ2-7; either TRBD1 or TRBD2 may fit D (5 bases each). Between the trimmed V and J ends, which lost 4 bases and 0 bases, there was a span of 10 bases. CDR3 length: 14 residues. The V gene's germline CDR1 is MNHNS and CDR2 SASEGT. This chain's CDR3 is CASSGDPGSYEQYF. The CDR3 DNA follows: TGTGCCAGCAGTGGGGACCCGGGCTCCTACGAGCAGTACTTC.

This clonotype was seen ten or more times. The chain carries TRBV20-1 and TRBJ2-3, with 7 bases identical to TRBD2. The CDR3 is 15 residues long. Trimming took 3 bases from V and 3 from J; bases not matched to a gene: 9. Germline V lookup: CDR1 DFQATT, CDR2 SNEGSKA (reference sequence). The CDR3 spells CSASGGSSGTDTQYF. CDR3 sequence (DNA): TGCAGTGCTAGCGGCGGGAGTTCGGGGACAGATACGCAGTATTTT.

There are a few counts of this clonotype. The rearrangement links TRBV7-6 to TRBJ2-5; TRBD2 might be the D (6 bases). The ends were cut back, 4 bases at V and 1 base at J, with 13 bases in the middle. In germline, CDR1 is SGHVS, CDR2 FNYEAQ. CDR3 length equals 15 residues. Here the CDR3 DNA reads TGTGCCAGCAGCTCGATCCCGGGACTCCAAGAGACCCAGTACTTC. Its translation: CASSSIPGLQETQYF.

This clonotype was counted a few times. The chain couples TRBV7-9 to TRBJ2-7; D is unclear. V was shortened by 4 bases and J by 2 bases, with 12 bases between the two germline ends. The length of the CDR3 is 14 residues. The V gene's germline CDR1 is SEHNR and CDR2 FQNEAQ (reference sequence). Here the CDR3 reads CASSSLRYPYEQYF. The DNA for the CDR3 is TGTGCCAGCAGCTCTCTGAGGTATCCCTACGAGCAGTACTTC.

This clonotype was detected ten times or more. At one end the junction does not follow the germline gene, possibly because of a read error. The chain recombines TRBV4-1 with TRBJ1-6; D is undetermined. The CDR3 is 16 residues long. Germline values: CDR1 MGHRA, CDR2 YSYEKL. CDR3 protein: CASSKEGRSPYSPLHF. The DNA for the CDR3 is TGCGCCAGCAGCAAAGAAGGGAGGAGCCCGTATTCACCCCTCCACTTT.

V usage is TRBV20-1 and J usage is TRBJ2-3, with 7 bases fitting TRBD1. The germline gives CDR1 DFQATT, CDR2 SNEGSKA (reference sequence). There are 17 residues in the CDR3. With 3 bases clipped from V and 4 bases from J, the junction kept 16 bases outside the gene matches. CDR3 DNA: TGCAGTGCTAGTCCCCGGGACAGCCTTTTTAGGTCAGATACGCAGTATTTT. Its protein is CSASPRDSLFRSDTQYF.

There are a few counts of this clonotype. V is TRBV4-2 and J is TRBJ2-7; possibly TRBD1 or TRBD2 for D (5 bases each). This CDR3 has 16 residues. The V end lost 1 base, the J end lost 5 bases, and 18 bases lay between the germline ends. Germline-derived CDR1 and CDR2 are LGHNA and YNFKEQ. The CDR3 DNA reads TGTGCCAGCAGCCAAGGAGGGGCGGACCTGGGGAACGAGCAGTACTTC. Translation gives CASSQGGADLGNEQYF.

The CDR3 spells CSARDSRTGELFF. Here the CDR3 DNA reads TGCAGTGCTAGAGATAGCCGGACCGGGGAGCTGTTTTTT. The V and J genes are TRBV20-1 and TRBJ2-2; D is uncertain. V gave up 0 bases and J gave up 5 bases, with 7 bases separating them. The germline V gene has CDR1 DFQATT and CDR2 SNEGSKA (reference sequence). This CDR3 is built from 13 residues.

The CDR3 sequence: CSAQPRAGSPLHF. The DNA of the CDR3 is TGCAGTGCTCAACCAAGGGCAGGTTCACCCCTCCACTTT. The J gene is TRBJ1-6, the V gene TRBV20-1, with D uncertain. The germline V gene has CDR1 DFQATT and CDR2 SNEGSKA (reference sequence). Trimming left V 5 bases short and J 9 bases short, with 14 bases between. The CDR3 consists of 13 residues.

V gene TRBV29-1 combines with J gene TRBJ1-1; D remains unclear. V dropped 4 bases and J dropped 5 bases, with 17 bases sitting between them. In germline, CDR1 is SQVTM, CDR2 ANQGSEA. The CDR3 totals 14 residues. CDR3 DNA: TGCAGCGTTGGATATTTAAGGGCGGGAACTGAAGCTTTCTTT. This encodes CSVGYLRAGTEAFF.

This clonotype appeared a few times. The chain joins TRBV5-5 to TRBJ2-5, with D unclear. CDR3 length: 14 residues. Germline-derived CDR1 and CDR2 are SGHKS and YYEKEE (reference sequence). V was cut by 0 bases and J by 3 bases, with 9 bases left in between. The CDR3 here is CASSLGGQKETQYF. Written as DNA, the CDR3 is TGTGCCAGCAGCTTGGGTGGGCAGAAAGAGACCCAGTACTTC.

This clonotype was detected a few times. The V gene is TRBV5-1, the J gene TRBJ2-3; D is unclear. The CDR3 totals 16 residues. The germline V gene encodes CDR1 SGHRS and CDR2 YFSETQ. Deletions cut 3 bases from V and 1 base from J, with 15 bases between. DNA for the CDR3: TGCGCCAGCAGCTCGGTCCCAGCGAGTGGCACAGATACGCAGTATTTT. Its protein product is CASSSVPASGTDTQYF.

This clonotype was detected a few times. For the CDR3, the DNA is TGTGCCAGCAGCTCCCCGACCGCGGGGAATGGCTACACCTTC. It is translated as CASSSPTAGNGYTF. The chain carries TRBV28 and TRBJ1-2, with no clear D. The CDR3 length is 14 residues. Trimming stripped 6 bases from V and 6 bases from J, with 17 bases between. CDR1 and CDR2 (germline): MDHEN, SYDVKM.

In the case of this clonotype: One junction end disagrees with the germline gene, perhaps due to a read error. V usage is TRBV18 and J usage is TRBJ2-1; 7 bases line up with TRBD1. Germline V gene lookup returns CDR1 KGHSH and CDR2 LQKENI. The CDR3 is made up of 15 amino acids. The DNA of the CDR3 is TGTGCCAGCTCACCACAGGGGGCATCCTACAATGAGCAGCTCTTC. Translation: CASSPQGASYNEQLF.

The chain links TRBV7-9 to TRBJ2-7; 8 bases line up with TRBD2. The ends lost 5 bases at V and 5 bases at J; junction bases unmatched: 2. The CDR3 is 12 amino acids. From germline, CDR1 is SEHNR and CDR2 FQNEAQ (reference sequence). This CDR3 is CASSISGNEQYF. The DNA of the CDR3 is TGTGCCAGCAGCATTAGCGGGAACGAGCAGTACTTC.

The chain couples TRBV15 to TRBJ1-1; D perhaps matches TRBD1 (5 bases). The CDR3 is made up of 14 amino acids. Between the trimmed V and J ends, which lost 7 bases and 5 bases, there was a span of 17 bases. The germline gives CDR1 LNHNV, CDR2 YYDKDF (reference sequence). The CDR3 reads CATTPDSRYTEAFF. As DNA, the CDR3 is TGTGCCACCACGCCTGACAGTAGATATACTGAAGCTTTCTTT.

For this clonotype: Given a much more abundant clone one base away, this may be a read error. CDR3 amino acids: CASSPLEGPLGNEQFF. The CDR3 coding sequence is TGTGCCAGCAGCCCACTAGAGGGACCCCTAGGTAATGAGCAGTTCTTC. This chain joins TRBV7-2 and TRBJ2-1, with D perhaps given as TRBD1 or TRBD2 (5 bases each). V was clipped by 5 bases and J by 7 bases, with 21 bases between them. This CDR3 is built from 16 residues. Per the germline V gene, CDR1 is SGHTA and CDR2 is FQGNSA.

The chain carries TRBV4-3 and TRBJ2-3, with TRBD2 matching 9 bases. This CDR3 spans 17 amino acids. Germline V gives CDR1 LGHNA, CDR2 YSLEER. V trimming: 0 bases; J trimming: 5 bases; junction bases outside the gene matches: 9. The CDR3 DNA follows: TGCGCCAGCAGCCAAGATTCCTTCCAGCGGGAGGTAGATACGCAGTATTTT. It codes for CASSQDSFQREVDTQYF.

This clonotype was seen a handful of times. CDR3 loop: CASSVTGTSYNEQFF. Written as DNA, the CDR3 is TGTGCCAGCAGCGTTACGGGGACTTCCTACAATGAGCAGTTCTTC. This chain links TRBV7-2 with TRBJ2-1; perhaps TRBD2 as D (6 bases). Trimming removed 5 bases at V and 1 base at J, with 12 bases between. Looked up from germline, CDR1 is SGHTA and CDR2 is FQGNSA. This CDR3 is built from 15 residues. Complete variable domain (other parts from reference TRBV7-2 and TRBJ2-1): GAGVSQSPSNKVTEKGKDVELRCDPISGHTALYWYRQSLGQGLEFLIYFQGNSAPDKSGLPSDRFSAERTGGSVSTLTIQRTQQEDSAVYLCASSVTGTSYNEQFFGPGTRLTVL.

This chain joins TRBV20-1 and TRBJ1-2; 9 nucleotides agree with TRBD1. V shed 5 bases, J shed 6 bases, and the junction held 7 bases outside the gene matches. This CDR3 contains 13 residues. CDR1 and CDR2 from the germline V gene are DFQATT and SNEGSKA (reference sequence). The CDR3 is CSARDRVEDGYTF. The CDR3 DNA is TGCAGTGCTCGGGACAGGGTTGAAGATGGCTACACCTTC.

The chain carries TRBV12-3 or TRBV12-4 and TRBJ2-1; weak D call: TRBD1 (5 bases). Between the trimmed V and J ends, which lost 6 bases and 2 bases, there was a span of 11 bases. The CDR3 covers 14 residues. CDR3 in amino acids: CASRSDRTYNEQFF. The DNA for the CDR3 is TGTGCCAGCAGATCCGACAGAACCTACAATGAGCAGTTCTTC.